This TCR beta chain derives from a study of blood T cell repertoires in COVID-19. Some clones are missing from TCRdb's copy, which holds only in-frame ones; the method was immunoSEQ multiplex PCR. The data hold about 140,000 clones, with 75% to 90% observed a single time. The CDR3 is 15 amino acids. The V end was cut by 5 bases, the J end by 2 bases, with 15 bases between. CDR1 SGHTA and CDR2 FQGNSA come from the germline V gene. The chain recombines TRBV7-2 with TRBJ1-1; D is possibly TRBD1 (5 bases). Source material: PBMCs or T cells enriched from blood (not recorded which). The source of this sequence is a man in his 70s who had been exposed to COVID-19. CDR3 in amino acids: CASSPGRGANTEAFF. In nucleotides, the CDR3 is TGTGCCAGCAGCCCGGGGAGGGGCGCAAACACTGAAGCTTTCTTT.